This entry lists 31 T cell receptor beta chains sequenced from one sample in a study of T cell responses to AZD1222 COVID-19 vaccine. Generated by immunoSEQ multiplex PCR, the TCRdb table keeps only in-frame clones and is missing some. Of roughly 160,000 clones listed, 90% to 95% were seen once; the top ten hold about 0.6%. The sample in question was peripheral blood, obtained on day 0 of AZD1222 vaccination. All receptors come from an adult in good health.

The chain carries TRBV7-8 and TRBJ1-2; 7 nucleotides align to TRBD1. The CDR3 loop spans 15 amino acids. Trimming took 5 bases from V and 0 from J; bases not matched to a gene: 6. The germline V gene has CDR1 SGHVS and CDR2 FQNEAQ. The CDR3 coding sequence is TGTGCCAGCAGCGCAGGGACAGAAGCTAACTATGGCTACACCTTC. This gives the protein CASSAGTEANYGYTF.

V is TRBV7-8 and J is TRBJ2-2; D gene unclear. V lost 2 bases to trimming and J lost 0 bases, with 7 bases between them. This CDR3 has 15 amino acids. Germline CDR1 is SGHVS and CDR2 is FQNEAQ. CDR3 loop: CASSLLSANTGELFF. CDR3 DNA: TGTGCCAGCAGCTTATTGTCGGCGAACACCGGGGAGCTGTTTTTT. Combining the CDR3 with reference TRBV7-8 and TRBJ2-2 gives the whole variable domain GAGVSQSPRYKVAKRGQDVALRCDPISGHVSLFWYQQALGQGPEFLTYFQNEAQLDKSGLPSDRFFAERPEGSVSTLKIQRTQQEDSAVYLCASSLLSANTGELFFGEGSRLTVL.

J is TRBJ2-7 and V is TRBV27; 11 bases fit TRBD1. The CDR3 loop spans 14 amino acids. Germline V gene data show CDR1 as MNHEY and CDR2 as SMNVEV (reference sequence). The CDR3 here is CAARGTGGSYEQYF. The CDR3 bases are TGTGCAGCCCGAGGGACAGGGGGGTCCTACGAGCAGTACTTC.

The chain uses TRBV6-5 and TRBJ1-2, with D perhaps TRBD1 (5 bases). Germline CDR1 and CDR2: MNHEY and SVGAGI. The CDR3 is made up of 15 amino acids. V gave up 0 bases and J gave up 0 bases, with 8 bases separating them. CDR3 amino acids: CASSYSGASNYGYTF. Written as DNA, the CDR3 is TGTGCCAGCAGTTACTCAGGGGCTTCTAACTATGGCTACACCTTC.

The chain uses TRBV24-1 and TRBJ2-7; perhaps TRBD2 as D (5 bases). Trimming pared 7 bases from V and 4 bases from J, leaving 13 bases between. The CDR3 covers 13 residues. Germline V gene data show CDR1 as KGHDR and CDR2 as SFDVKD. The CDR3 is CATSPHPGYEQYF. As DNA, the CDR3 is TGTGCCACCAGCCCTCACCCGGGGTACGAGCAGTACTTC.

This clone was observed a few times. The J gene is TRBJ1-6, the V gene TRBV27; a weak D match, TRBD1 (6 bases). The CDR3 is 15 amino acids. The V gene's germline CDR1 is MNHEY and CDR2 SMNVEV (reference sequence). V gave up 7 bases and J gave up 10 bases, with 20 bases separating them. The DNA of the CDR3 is TGTGCCAGCACTTACAGGGTTCGGGGTTGGTCACCCCTCCACTTT. It is translated as CASTYRVRGWSPLHF.

The V gene is TRBV29-1, the J gene TRBJ1-5; unclear D gene. Germline V lookup: CDR1 SQVTM, CDR2 ANQGSEA. This CDR3 is built from 13 residues. Deletions cut 2 bases from V and 0 bases from J, with 5 bases between. In nucleotides, the CDR3 is TGCAGCGTTGAAATCCGTAGCAATCAGCCCCAGCATTTT. Amino acid sequence: CSVEIRSNQPQHF.

The rearrangement uses TRBV6-1 and TRBJ1-2; D gene uncertain. Trimming left V 0 bases short and J 8 bases short, with 19 bases between. Germline V gives CDR1 MNHNS, CDR2 SASEGT. The CDR3 has 16 amino acids. The CDR3 coding sequence is TGTGCCAGCAGTGAAGCCCCTACCCTTCGTCGGGTCGGCTACACCTTC. Encoded protein: CASSEAPTLRRVGYTF.

The V gene is TRBV7-9, the J gene TRBJ1-2; weak D call: TRBD1 (5 bases). Germline CDR1 reads SEHNR; CDR2 reads FQNEAQ (reference sequence). V lost 1 base, J lost 4 bases, and 16 bases lay in between. The CDR3 sequence is 16 residues long. In DNA form, the CDR3 reads TGTGCCAGCAGCTTAGACACTGAGTGGGGGAGCTATGGCTACACCTTC. Protein: CASSLDTEWGSYGYTF.

The chain is built from TRBV28 and TRBJ1-2, with a possible D match to TRBD1 (5 bases). CDR3 length: 13 amino acids. Trimming removed 5 bases from V and 4 bases from J, with 11 bases in between. Germline lookup yields CDR1 MDHEN and CDR2 SYDVKM. For the CDR3, the DNA is TGTGCCAGCAGTCAGGGAGTTCCCTATGGCTACACCTTC. Its protein product is CASSQGVPYGYTF.

CDR3 sequence: CASSSRRGTPSEQYF. DNA of the CDR3: TGTGCCAGCAGCAGTCGCCGCGGGACTCCTTCCGAGCAGTACTTC. The chain employs TRBV7-9 and TRBJ2-7; tentative D call: TRBD2 (6 bases). The CDR3 covers 15 residues. Germline V gives CDR1 SEHNR, CDR2 FQNEAQ (reference sequence). V lost 5 bases to trimming and J lost 6 bases, with 20 bases between them. The whole variable domain, remainder taken from reference TRBV7-9 and TRBJ2-7, is DTGVSQNPRHKITKRGQNVTFRCDPISEHNRLYWYRQTLGQGPEFLTYFQNEAQLEKSRLLSDRFSAERPKGSFSTLEIQRTEQGDSAMYLCASSSRRGTPSEQYFGPGTRLTVT.

The V call is TRBV7-9, the J call TRBJ1-1; 7 nucleotides agree with TRBD1. Germline CDR1 SEHNR, CDR2 FQNEAQ (reference sequence). The CDR3 has 13 residues. Trimming removed 2 bases from V and 4 bases from J; junction bases left unmatched: 1. In DNA, the CDR3 is TGTGCCAGCAGCTTATCAGGGGGCACTGAAGCTTTCTTT. Translating gives CASSLSGGTEAFF. The full variable domain, in which reference TRBV7-9 and TRBJ1-1 provide the parts outside the CDR3, is DTGVSQNPRHKITKRGQNVTFRCDPISEHNRLYWYRQTLGQGPEFLTYFQNEAQLEKSRLLSDRFSAERPKGSFSTLEIQRTEQGDSAMYLCASSLSGGTEAFFGQGTRLTVV.

The chain has TRBV5-4 and TRBJ1-1; D may be TRBD1 (5 bases). Trimming pared 6 bases from V and 4 bases from J, leaving 13 bases between. Germline V gene data show CDR1 as SGHNT and CDR2 as YYREEE (reference sequence). The CDR3 spans 13 residues. This CDR3 reads CASMGVGATEAFF. CDR3 sequence (DNA): TGTGCCAGCATGGGTGTCGGGGCCACTGAAGCTTTCTTT. The full variable domain, its missing parts supplied by reference TRBV5-4 and TRBJ1-1, is ETGVTQSPTHLIKTRGQQVTLRCSSQSGHNTVSWYQQALGQGPQFIFQYYREEENGRGNFPPRFSGLQFPNYSSELNVNALELDDSALYLCASMGVGATEAFFGQGTRLTVV.

J is TRBJ1-5 and V is TRBV27; no reliable D call. Germline V gene data show CDR1 as MNHEY and CDR2 as SMNVEV (reference sequence). This CDR3 spans 17 amino acids. V lost 2 bases to trimming and J lost 0 bases, with 14 bases between them. The CDR3 loop reads CASSLAGGRFSNQPQHF. The CDR3 DNA sequence: TGTGCCAGCAGTTTAGCTGGAGGGAGGTTTAGCAATCAGCCCCAGCATTTT.

The gene calls are TRBV4-1 and TRBJ1-2; D uncertain. The CDR3 is 13 amino acids. Trimming removed 1 base from V and 8 bases from J, with 11 bases in between. Germline CDR1 reads MGHRA; CDR2 reads YSYEKL. CDR3 DNA: TGCGCCAGCAGCCAAGCCCAGACCCGGGGCTACACCTTC. Its translation: CASSQAQTRGYTF.

This chain links TRBV5-5 with TRBJ2-7; D uncertain. This CDR3 is 11 amino acids long. Trimming left V 4 bases short and J 6 bases short, with 8 bases between. Germline CDR1 and CDR2: SGHKS and YYEKEE (reference sequence). The CDR3 coding sequence is TGTGCCAGCAGCCATCGACGCGAGCAGTACTTC. It specifies CASSHRREQYF. The whole variable domain, remainder taken from reference TRBV5-5 and TRBJ2-7, is DAGVTQSPTHLIKTRGQQVTLRCSPISGHKSVSWYQQVLGQGPQFIFQYYEKEERGRGNFPDRFSARQFPNYSSELNVNALLLGDSALYLCASSHRREQYFGPGTRLTVT.

For the CDR3, the DNA is TGTGCCAGCAGGATGAGTCGGACCGGAGGCACTGAAGCTTTCTTT. Translation gives CASRMSRTGGTEAFF. The J gene is TRBJ1-1, the V gene TRBV25-1; D ambiguous. This CDR3 is built from 15 residues. Germline lookup yields CDR1 MGHDK and CDR2 SYGVNS. The V end lost 6 bases, the J end lost 4 bases, and 18 bases lay between the germline ends.

The CDR3 loop is CASSLGWTGNRGELFF. In nucleotides, the CDR3 is TGTGCCAGCAGCTTGGGGTGGACAGGGAATCGTGGGGAGCTGTTTTTT. V and J are TRBV5-6 and TRBJ2-2; TRBD1 matches 8 bases. V lost 0 bases, J lost 8 bases, and 9 bases stayed unmatched. CDR3 length: 16 amino acids. From germline, CDR1 is SGHDT and CDR2 YYEEEE.

The chain employs TRBV2 and TRBJ1-4; unclear D gene. With 6 bases removed from V and 8 bases from J, the gap between germline ends came to 19 bases. The CDR3 totals 15 residues. Germline V gene data show CDR1 as SNHLY and CDR2 as FYNNEI. The CDR3 spells CASRKGTASREKLFF. In nucleotides, the CDR3 is TGTGCCAGCAGGAAAGGCACAGCTAGCAGGGAAAAACTGTTTTTT. The full variable domain, with the rest looked up from reference TRBV2 and TRBJ1-4, is EPEVTQTPSHQVTQMGQEVILRCVPISNHLYFYWYRQILGQKVEFLVSFYNNEISEKSEIFDDQFSVERPDGSNFTLKIRSTKLEDSAMYFCASRKGTASREKLFFGSGTQLSVL.

The chain carries TRBV2 and TRBJ1-2; possible D gene TRBD1, 6 bases. V was clipped by 7 bases and J by 4 bases, with 19 bases between them. This CDR3 comprises 15 residues. Germline CDR1 reads SNHLY; CDR2 reads FYNNEI. This chain's CDR3 is CASTVNRALLYGYTF. The CDR3 nucleotides read TGTGCCAGCACGGTCAACAGGGCTCTCCTCTATGGCTACACCTTC.

The V and J genes are TRBV6-1 and TRBJ1-2; the D is unclear. This CDR3 is built from 13 residues. With 1 base removed from V and 6 bases from J, the gap between germline ends came to 9 bases. From germline, CDR1 is MNHNS and CDR2 SASEGT. CDR3 coding DNA: TGTGCCAGCAGTGAAGGAGGATGGGATGGCTACACCTTC. This sequence encodes CASSEGGWDGYTF.

The chain is built from TRBV6-5 and TRBJ1-5, with unresolved D. The CDR3 length is 13 residues. Trimming took off 6 bases at V and 7 bases at J, with 13 bases between the two ends. The germline gives CDR1 MNHEY, CDR2 SVGAGI. DNA of the CDR3: TGTGCCAGCAGCGCGGGCGAGGTACAGCCCCAGCATTTT. Residues: CASSAGEVQPQHF.

The chain couples TRBV30 to TRBJ2-2; D unresolved. Deletions cut 3 bases from V and 3 bases from J, with 5 bases between. The CDR3 length is 12 residues. CDR1 GTSNPN and CDR2 SVGIG come from the germline V gene (reference sequence). This CDR3 is CAWRRYTGELFF. CDR3 nucleotides: TGTGCCTGGAGACGCTACACCGGGGAGCTGTTTTTT.

This chain links TRBV28 with TRBJ1-1; D not resolved. The CDR3 sequence is 13 residues long. Germline assignment: CDR1 MDHEN and CDR2 SYDVKM. V lost 3 bases, J lost 7 bases, and 12 bases lay in between. The CDR3 region has the DNA TGTGCCAGCAGTTTCCGTTTGGGGATTGAAGCTTTCTTT. Protein: CASSFRLGIEAFF.

The CDR3 bases are TGTGCCAGCAGCCCAGGAAACAGGGGAGTATATCAGCCCCAGCATTTT. Translated: CASSPGNRGVYQPQHF. This sequence joins TRBV21-1 and TRBJ1-5; the table assigns TRBD1, which was not confirmed against the DNA. TRBV21-1 is listed as a pseudogene. The CDR3 is made up of 16 amino acids.

This chain links TRBV10-1 with TRBJ2-5, with 8 bases matching TRBD2. The J segment lost 7 bases and the V segment lost 2 bases, leaving 6 bases of the junction unmatched. Germline CDR1 reads WNHNN; CDR2 reads SYGVQD (reference sequence). The CDR3 is 14 amino acids. In DNA form, the CDR3 reads TGCGCCAGCAGTGAGGCGGGAGGTAGGGGGACCCAGTACTTC. It translates to CASSEAGGRGTQYF.

J is TRBJ1-2 and V is TRBV7-6; 7 bases agree with TRBD1. The trim removed 5 bases at V and 7 bases at J, leaving 10 bases unmatched. This CDR3 spans 14 amino acids. CDR1 and CDR2 (germline): SGHVS, FNYEAQ. CDR3 loop: CASSKGALQGGYTF. CDR3 nucleotide sequence: TGTGCCAGCAGCAAGGGGGCTCTTCAGGGTGGCTACACCTTC.

This chain connects TRBV5-1 to TRBJ2-1, with unresolved D. Trimming removed 4 bases from V and 11 bases from J, with 19 bases in between. The CDR3 is made up of 14 amino acids. CDR1 and CDR2 (germline): SGHRS, YFSETQ. The CDR3 DNA follows: TGCGCCAGCAGCGCGACCTTAACCCCCCTAAAGCAGTTCTTC. Its translation: CASSATLTPLKQFF.

This chain uses TRBV14 with TRBJ1-1, with 8 bases matching TRBD1. Germline CDR1 is SGHDN and CDR2 is FVKESK. Trimming cost V 1 base and J 3 bases; bases outside gene matches: 7. This CDR3 comprises 16 residues. The CDR3 DNA reads TGTGCCAGCAGCCAAGTGGGGACAGGATGGTACACTGAAGCTTTCTTT. It encodes CASSQVGTGWYTEAFF.

The rearrangement joins TRBV18 to TRBJ1-2; no definite D call. The CDR3 has 13 amino acids. Trimming took 3 bases from V and 0 from J, leaving 5 bases between them. Germline-derived CDR1 and CDR2 are KGHSH and LQKENI. CDR3 sequence reads: CASSPGANYGYTF. For the CDR3, the DNA is TGTGCCAGCTCACCCGGGGCTAACTATGGCTACACCTTC.

This clone was found once. The chain uses TRBV2 and TRBJ1-4; no clear D gene. The CDR3 totals 14 residues. The V end lost 4 bases, the J end lost 8 bases, and 14 bases lay between the germline ends. Germline-derived CDR1 and CDR2 are SNHLY and FYNNEI. The CDR3 sequence is CASSARWGGEKLFF. The CDR3, as DNA: TGTGCCAGCAGTGCCCGTTGGGGAGGGGAAAAACTGTTTTTT.